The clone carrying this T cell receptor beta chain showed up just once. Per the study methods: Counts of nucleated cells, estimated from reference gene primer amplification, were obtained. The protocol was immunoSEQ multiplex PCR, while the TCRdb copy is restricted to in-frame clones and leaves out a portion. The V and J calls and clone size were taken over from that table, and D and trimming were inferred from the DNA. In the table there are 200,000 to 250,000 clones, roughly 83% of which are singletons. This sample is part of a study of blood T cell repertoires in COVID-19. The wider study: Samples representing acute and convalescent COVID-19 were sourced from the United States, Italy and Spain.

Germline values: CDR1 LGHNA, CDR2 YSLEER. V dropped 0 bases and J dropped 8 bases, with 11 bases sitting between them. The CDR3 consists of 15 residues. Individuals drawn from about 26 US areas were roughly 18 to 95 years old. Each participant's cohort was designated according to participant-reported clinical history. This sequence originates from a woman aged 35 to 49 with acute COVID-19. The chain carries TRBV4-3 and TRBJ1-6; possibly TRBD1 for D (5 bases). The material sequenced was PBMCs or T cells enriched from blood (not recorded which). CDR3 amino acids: CASSQDLGGDSPLHF. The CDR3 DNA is TGCGCCAGCAGCCAAGATCTGGGGGGGGATTCACCCCTCCACTTT.